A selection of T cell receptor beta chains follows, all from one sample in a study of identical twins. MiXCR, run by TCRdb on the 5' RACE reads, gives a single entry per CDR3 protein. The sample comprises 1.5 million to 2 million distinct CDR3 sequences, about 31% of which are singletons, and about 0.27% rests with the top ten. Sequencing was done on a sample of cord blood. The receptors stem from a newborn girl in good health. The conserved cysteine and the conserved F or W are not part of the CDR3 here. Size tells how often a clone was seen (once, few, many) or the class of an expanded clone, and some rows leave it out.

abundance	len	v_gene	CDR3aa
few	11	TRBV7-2	ASSSWTTDTQY
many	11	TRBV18	ASSPRGRTEAF
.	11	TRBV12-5	ASGTQVTGELF
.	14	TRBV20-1	SARKAGLAGPNEQF
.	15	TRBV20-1	SAPGLAGGWGLNEQY
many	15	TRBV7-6	ASSSPLADPSTDTQY
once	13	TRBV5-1	ASSPAGPPKETQY
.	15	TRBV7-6	ASSLARLARAHNEQF
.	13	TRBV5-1	ASRRMERGYNEQF
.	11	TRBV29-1	SVEYQRQETQF
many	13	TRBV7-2	ASSLAQGGTDTQY
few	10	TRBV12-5	ASGGQGNEQF
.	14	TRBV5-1	ASSLVRGGSTDTQY
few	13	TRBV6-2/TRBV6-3	ASSPLAGGINEQY
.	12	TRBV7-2	ASSHPRDSHEQY
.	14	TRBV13	ASGSGTRGRLVTQY
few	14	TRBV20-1	SARISGGVLQETQY
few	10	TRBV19	AGGPEAYEQY
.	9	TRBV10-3	AISRDNEQY
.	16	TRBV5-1	ASSPGLAGIGDYNEQF
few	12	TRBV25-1	ASSGNSYSYEQY
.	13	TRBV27	ASRKSGLTFYGYT
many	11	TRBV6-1	ASSEAPLYGYT
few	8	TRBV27	AGQTYGYT
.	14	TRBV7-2	ASSLGGTVQNTEAF
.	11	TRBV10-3	AISAPGTDTLY
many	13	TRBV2	ASSEGLAVTDTQY
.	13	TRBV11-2	ASSLGAGPPNEQF
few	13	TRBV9	ASSVGTGSNQPQH
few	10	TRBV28	ASSPPLRTLF
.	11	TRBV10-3	AIKTGEDEKLF
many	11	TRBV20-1	SAISGSVDEQY